This TCR beta chain was captured in a study of CD8+CD57+ T cells in acquired aplastic anemia. In germline, CDR1 is SGHDT, CDR2 YYEEEE. Trimming cost V 0 bases and J 5 bases; bases outside gene matches: 0. This CDR3 spans 14 amino acids. The study profiled TCR beta VDJ and CDR3 using genomic DNA as template. From the reads, TCRdb called clonotypes with MiXCR, one entry per CDR3 protein. This table holds about 120,000 distinct CDR3 sequences, approximately 61% found once. Overall study results and limits: CD8+ Simpson's diversity did not differ significantly between patients and controls. Researchers report that around 31 CD8+ CDR3 sequences appeared in both patients and controls.

The sequenced patients had an expansion of CD8+CD57+ cells seen by flow cytometry. In all patients, the disease was severe acquired aplastic anemia. Prior therapy had not been administered to any patient at the time of blood sampling. This clonotype was recorded only once. Its antigen is undetermined. The chain has TRBV5-6 and TRBJ1-5; 9 nucleotides align to TRBD1. The sequenced sample was sorted CD4+, CD8+, or CD8+CD57+ T cells (not recorded which) from PBMCs. The TCR originated in a human donor with aplastic anemia. The CDR3 loop is CASSLGTGDQPQHF. CDR3 coding DNA: TGTGCCAGCAGCTTGGGGACAGGGGATCAGCCCCAGCATTTT.